The source of this T cell receptor beta chain is a study of shared clonotypes between healthy human individuals. The CDR3 extends over 15 amino acids. Between the trimmed V and J ends, which lost 4 bases and 0 bases, there was a span of 14 bases. The germline CDR1 and CDR2 sequences are SGHNT and YYREEE (reference sequence). Sequencing was at deep level. Splitting of each subset's genomic DNA was done evenly across several immunoSEQ plates. TCRdb's table, derived via immunoSEQ multiplex PCR, lists solely in-frame clones and lacks some. The table lists 2 million or so clones, over 85% of them singletons. General study results and limits: Generation probabilities of non-shared clonotypes were lower (relative to those shared by all four donors). Depth of sequencing was expected to influence donor clonotype sharing.

With regard to this clone: Its specificity is unknown.

The receptor's source is a man aged 18 to 29 in good health. J is TRBJ2-7 and V is TRBV5-4; TRBD2 might be the D (5 bases). Sequenced sample: naive CD4+ T cells sorted from blood. Subset indicated: CD45RA+ positively selected. CDR3 in DNA: TGTGCCAGCAGCACAAAGGGAGTCGGCTCCTACGAGCAGTACTTC. It yields the protein CASSTKGVGSYEQYF.